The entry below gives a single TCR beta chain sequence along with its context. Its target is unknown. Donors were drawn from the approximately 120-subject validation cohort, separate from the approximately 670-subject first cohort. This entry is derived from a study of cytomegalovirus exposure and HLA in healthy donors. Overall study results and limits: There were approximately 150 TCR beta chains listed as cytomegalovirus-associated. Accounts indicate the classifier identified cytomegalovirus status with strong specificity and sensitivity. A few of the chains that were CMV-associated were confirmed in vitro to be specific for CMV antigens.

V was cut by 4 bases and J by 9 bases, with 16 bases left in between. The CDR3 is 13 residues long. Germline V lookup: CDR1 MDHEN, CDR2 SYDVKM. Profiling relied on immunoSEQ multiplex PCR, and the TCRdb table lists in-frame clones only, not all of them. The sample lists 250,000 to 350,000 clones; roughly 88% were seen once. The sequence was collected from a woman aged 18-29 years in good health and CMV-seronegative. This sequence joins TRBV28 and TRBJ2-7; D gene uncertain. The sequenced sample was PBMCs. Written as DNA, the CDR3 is TGTGCCAGCAGTTCGAGCGACGCTGTCTGGCAGTACTTC. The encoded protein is CASSSSDAVWQYF.